The 19 T cell receptor beta chains presented below share a single source sample, sequenced in a study of shared clonotypes between healthy human individuals. TCRdb's table, derived via immunoSEQ multiplex PCR, lists solely in-frame clones and lacks some. This sample carries 950,000 to 1,100,000 clones, 70% to 80% of them seen once, and the ten largest clones take 0.5% to 0.65%. Sequencing used memory CD4+ T cells from PBMCs. Noted subset: CD45RA-negative fraction. These receptors all come from a young man in good health. Some clones in this sample may be carry-over from other donors' samples.

The rearrangement joins TRBV30 to TRBJ2-5; D ambiguous. Judging by the DNA end, TRBJ2-7 fits better; the J call may be wrong. The CDR3 has 11 residues. Germline CDR1 and CDR2: GTSNPN and SVGIG (reference sequence). CDR3 residues: CAWRYSNEQYF. The CDR3 region has the DNA TGTGCCTGGAGGTACAGCAACGAGCAGTACTTC.

Of note for this clone: This CDR3 is also generated by other DNA sequences in the sample. The rearrangement joins TRBV28 to TRBJ2-5; D is unresolved. V lost 4 bases, J lost 0 bases, and 3 bases lay in between. The germline CDR1 and CDR2 sequences are MDHEN and SYDVKM. CDR3 size: 12 residues. This CDR3 is CASSSYQETQYF. The CDR3 nucleotides read TGTGCCAGCAGTTCTTACCAAGAGACCCAGTACTTC.

The chain couples TRBV29-1 to TRBJ2-7, with 10 bases aligning to TRBD1. From germline, CDR1 is SQVTM and CDR2 ANQGSEA. The CDR3 contains 14 residues. V lost 3 bases, J lost 7 bases, and 9 bases stayed unmatched. The CDR3 is CSVDSGQGVREQYF. The CDR3 DNA is TGCAGCGTTGACTCAGGACAGGGGGTGAGGGAGCAGTACTTC.

J is TRBJ2-7 and V is TRBV6-5, with 8 nucleotides matching TRBD2. The CDR3 loop spans 15 amino acids. Per the germline V gene, CDR1 is MNHEY and CDR2 is SVGAGI. The trim removed 0 bases at V and 2 bases at J, leaving 3 bases unmatched. The CDR3: CASSYSREDTYEQYF. CDR3 DNA sequence: TGTGCCAGCAGTTACTCGCGGGAGGACACCTACGAGCAGTACTTC.

This sequence joins TRBV4-2 and TRBJ2-4, with D possibly TRBD2 on 6 matching bases. The V and J ends lost 0 bases and 0 bases respectively, with 12 bases between them. Germline V gene sequence: CDR1 LGHNA, CDR2 YNFKEQ. The CDR3 contains 17 residues. In nucleotides, the CDR3 is TGTGCCAGCAGCCAAGATCGTGCGGGACTAGCCAAAAACATTCAGTACTTC. It is translated as CASSQDRAGLAKNIQYF.

V gene TRBV6-1 combines with J gene TRBJ1-3; possibly TRBD1 for D (5 bases). Germline values: CDR1 MNHNS, CDR2 SASEGT. This CDR3 contains 13 residues. V was shortened by 11 bases and J by 5 bases, with 16 bases between the two germline ends. The CDR3 loop reads CAAGRGLRNTIYF. CDR3 sequence (DNA): TGTGCCGCAGGAAGGGGACTGCGAAACACCATATATTTT.

About this clone: An end of the junction differs from the germline gene, which may be a read error. The V call is TRBV4-1, the J call TRBJ1-1; TRBD1 matches at 8 bases. This CDR3 contains 15 residues. The germline V gene encodes CDR1 MGHRA and CDR2 YSYEKL. CDR3 DNA sequence: TGCGCCAGCAGCTGTCAGGGGGCGGATTTGGCTGAAGCTTTCTTC. Its translation is CASSCQGADLAEAFF.

To note about this clone: This could be a read error, since a much larger clone is one nucleotide away. Distinct nucleotide sequences in the sample also encode this CDR3. This chain joins TRBV28 and TRBJ1-1, with D hard to call. V dropped 5 bases and J dropped 7 bases, with 23 bases sitting between them. This CDR3 spans 16 amino acids. Germline loops: CDR1 MDHEN, CDR2 SYDVKM. The CDR3 reads CASSPTGSRLELEAFF. The CDR3 DNA reads TGTGCCAGCAGTCCGACGGGGTCCCGACTAGAACTTGAAGCTTTCTTT.

CDR3 sequence (DNA): TGTGCCTGGATGGAACGGACAGGGTGGAACTATGGCTACACCTTC. Residues: CAWMERTGWNYGYTF. The chain links TRBV30 to TRBJ1-2; 8 bases are shared with TRBD1. The V gene's germline CDR1 is GTSNPN and CDR2 SVGIG (reference sequence). The CDR3 totals 15 residues. V was pared by 4 bases and J by 2 bases, with 9 bases of the junction left unmatched.

The chain couples TRBV27 to TRBJ1-4; D might be TRBD1 (5 bases). The CDR3 consists of 16 residues. Germline CDR1 reads MNHEY; CDR2 reads SMNVEV (reference sequence). Trimming removed 2 bases from V and 1 base from J, with 11 bases in between. CDR3 nucleotides: TGTGCCAGCAGTTTACGGGGCGGCAGAACTAATGAAAAACTGTTTTTT. Translated, it gives CASSLRGGRTNEKLFF.

The chain recombines TRBV18 with TRBJ2-1; the D is unclear. From germline, CDR1 is KGHSH and CDR2 LQKENI. The CDR3 length is 12 residues. Trimming pared 6 bases from V and 2 bases from J, leaving 5 bases between. The CDR3 protein is CASSGPYNEQFF. The CDR3 DNA follows: TGTGCCAGCTCCGGTCCCTACAATGAGCAGTTCTTC.

The chain carries TRBV30 and TRBJ2-1; D gene ambiguous. The CDR3 sequence is 13 residues long. With 0 bases removed from V and 4 bases from J, the gap between germline ends came to 7 bases. Germline assignment: CDR1 GTSNPN and CDR2 SVGIG (reference sequence). CDR3 sequence: CAWSVRRYNEQFF. CDR3 DNA: TGTGCCTGGAGTGTACGCCGGTACAATGAGCAGTTCTTC.

This clone was picked up a small number of times. Other DNA sequences in the same sample also yield this CDR3. The V gene is TRBV18, the J gene TRBJ1-4; D gene uncertain. Germline CDR1 is KGHSH and CDR2 is LQKENI. V lost 2 bases and J lost 4, with 5 bases in between. The CDR3 contains 13 residues. The CDR3 spells CASSPSSNEKLFF. The CDR3 nucleotides are TGTGCCAGCTCACCATCCAGTAATGAAAAACTGTTTTTT.

The rearrangement joins TRBV12-5 to TRBJ2-3; D perhaps matches TRBD2 (6 bases). Germline V gene lookup returns CDR1 LGHNT and CDR2 FRNRAP. The CDR3 loop spans 15 amino acids. Trimming pared 5 bases from V and 1 base from J, leaving 13 bases between. As DNA, the CDR3 is TGTGCTAGTGGTCCGAAGCGGGCCGGCACAGATACGCAGTATTTT. It translates to CASGPKRAGTDTQYF. Filled out from reference TRBV12-5 and TRBJ2-3, the complete variable domain reads DARVTQTPRHKVTEMGQEVTMRCQPILGHNTVFWYRQTMMQGLELLAYFRNRAPLDDSGMPKDRFSAEMPDATLATLKIQPSEPRDSAVYFCASGPKRAGTDTQYFGPGTRLTVL.

This clone was seen just once. CDR3 DNA sequence: TGTGCCAGCAGCTCCACCAACCTTCAGCCCCAGCATTTT. This codes for CASSSTNLQPQHF. The chain joins TRBV7-2 to TRBJ1-5; D gene uncertain. V lost 4 bases, J lost 6 bases, and 10 bases lay in between. CDR1 and CDR2 (germline): SGHTA, FQGNSA. The CDR3 length is 13 residues.

In DNA, the CDR3 is TGTGCCAGCAAGGAGGGGGAGACCCAGTACTTC. Its translation: CASKEGETQYF. J is TRBJ2-5 and V is TRBV6-5; tentative D call: TRBD2 (6 bases). The CDR3 is made up of 11 amino acids. V shed 7 bases and J shed 5 bases, with 8 bases lying between them. Germline V lookup: CDR1 MNHEY, CDR2 SVGAGI.

The chain carries TRBV6-4 and TRBJ2-3; 7 nucleotides match TRBD2. The germline CDR1 and CDR2 sequences are MRHNA and SNTAGT. Germline trimming cut 0 bases from V and 6 bases from J; bases unmatched to any gene: 6. The CDR3 contains 15 residues. Written as DNA, the CDR3 is TGTGCCAGCAGTGACTCTGCGGGAGCAGCGGATACGCAGTATTTT. This encodes CASSDSAGAADTQYF.

The rearrangement uses TRBV19 and TRBJ2-6, with D possibly TRBD1 on 5 matching bases. The CDR3 length is 15 residues. Germline CDR1 and CDR2: LNHDA and SQIVND (reference sequence). V was shortened by 3 bases and J by 3 bases, with 9 bases between the two germline ends. The CDR3 nucleotides read TGTGCCAGTAGTATCCAGGGTTTTGGGGCCAACGTCCTGACTTTC. It translates to CASSIQGFGANVLTF.

This clone was seen a handful of times. Other DNA sequences in the same sample also yield this CDR3. This chain joins TRBV5-1 and TRBJ1-1; unclear D gene. This CDR3 comprises 13 residues. Deletions cut 0 bases from V and 3 bases from J, with 6 bases between. The V gene's germline CDR1 is SGHRS and CDR2 YFSETQ. The CDR3 nucleotides are TGCGCCAGCAGCTTGGGGGGAGACACTGAAGCTTTCTTT. This sequence encodes CASSLGGDTEAFF.